This T cell receptor beta chain was captured in a study of shared T cell receptors in the human thymus. This table comes from immunoSEQ multiplex PCR, and its TCRdb copy is limited to in-frame clones, with some not included. Among 720,000 or so clones listed, around 85% were seen once. The sample was also reused in another study, on human thymus T cells. This second study notes: Resections from corrective heart surgery provided thymus tissue. Blood and thymic repertoires both appeared biased in V and J gene usage. Related studies found that unrelated individuals share highly overlapping thymic repertoires.

The receptor comes from a girl in the first two years of life with a congenital heart defect. Sequenced sample: thymocytes.

CDR3 nucleotides: TGCGCCAGCAGCCAAGATTCTAGACTAGCGGACCCCATGGGGGATACGCAGTATTTT. Its translation: CASSQDSRLADPMGDTQYF. This chain joins TRBV4-1 and TRBJ2-3; 9 bases map to TRBD2. The germline V gene encodes CDR1 MGHRA and CDR2 YSYEKL. Trimming took 0 bases from V and 6 from J; bases not matched to a gene: 16. CDR3 length equals 19 residues.